Included here is one TCR beta chain sequence, with context. Its specificity is unknown. The data derive from a study of cytomegalovirus exposure and HLA in healthy donors. Study-level findings and limits: A later examination showed that TCR association rates differed by HLA locus, with DRB1 most and HLA-C fewest.

PCR was performed using 60 Vbeta and 13 Jbeta primers. The protocol was immunoSEQ multiplex PCR, while the TCRdb copy is restricted to in-frame clones and leaves out a portion. Found here are under 150,000 clones, about 80% of them singletons; the top ten hold approximately 5%. V gave up 0 bases and J gave up 8 bases, with 12 bases separating them. The germline CDR1 and CDR2 sequences are SGDLS and YYNGEE. The CDR3 has 15 residues. The sample was PBMCs. The receptor comes from a woman between 25 and 40 years old in good health and CMV-seropositive. V and J are TRBV9 and TRBJ1-6; D is perhaps TRBD1 (5 bases). As DNA, the CDR3 is TGTGCCAGCAGCGTAGTGGGGGGAGGAGATTCACCCCTCCACTTT. Amino acid sequence: CASSVVGGGDSPLHF.